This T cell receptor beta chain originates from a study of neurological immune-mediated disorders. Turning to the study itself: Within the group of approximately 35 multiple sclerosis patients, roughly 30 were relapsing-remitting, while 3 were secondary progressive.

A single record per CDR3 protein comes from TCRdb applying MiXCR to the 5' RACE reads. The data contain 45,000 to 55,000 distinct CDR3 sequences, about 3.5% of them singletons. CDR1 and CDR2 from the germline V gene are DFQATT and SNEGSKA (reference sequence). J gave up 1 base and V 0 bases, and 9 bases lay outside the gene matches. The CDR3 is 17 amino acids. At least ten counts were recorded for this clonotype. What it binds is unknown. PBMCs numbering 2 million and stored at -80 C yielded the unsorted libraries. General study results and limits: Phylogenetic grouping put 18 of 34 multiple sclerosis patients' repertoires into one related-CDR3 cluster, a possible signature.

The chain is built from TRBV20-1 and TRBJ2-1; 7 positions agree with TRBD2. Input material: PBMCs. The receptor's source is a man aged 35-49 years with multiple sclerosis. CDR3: CSAREGGGGLSYNEQFF. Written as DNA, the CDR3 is TGCAGTGCTAGAGAGGGCGGGGGAGGACTATCCTACAATGAGCAGTTCTTC.